This entry features one T cell receptor (beta chain) sequence. Its cognate antigen is unknown. The data originate from a study of glioma-infiltrating T cells after dendritic cell vaccination. The time point here: after dendritic cell vaccination, including at tumor progression/relapse. Per the germline V gene, CDR1 is LGHNA and CDR2 is YNFKEQ. V lost 0 bases to trimming and J lost 0 bases; unmatched junction nucleotides: 1. The CDR3 has 16 amino acids. Assay: immunoSEQ multiplex PCR; the TCRdb copy retains only in-frame clones and omits some. Of 80,000 to 100,000 clones listed, around 80% are singletons. General study results and limits: Estimated pretreatment TIL content predicted outcome after dendritic cell vaccination. Few patients contributed both blood and tumor specimens.

The chain couples TRBV4-2 to TRBJ2-7, with 11 bases fitting TRBD2. The sequence came from a human donor with glioblastoma. This material consisted of blood, taken after dendritic cell vaccination. This chain's CDR3 is CASSQELAGASYEQYF. CDR3 nucleotide sequence: TGTGCCAGCAGCCAAGAACTAGCGGGGGCCTCCTACGAGCAGTACTTC.